These 8 T cell receptor beta chains share one sample of origin, sequenced in a study of T-cell memory formation after mild COVID-19. One entry per CDR3 protein, called by TCRdb with MiXCR from the 5' RACE reads. The data hold approximately 300,000 distinct CDR3 sequences, with over 7% observed a single time. The sample was PBMCs or a T cell subset sorted from them (not recorded which). The receptors were gathered from a man younger than 30 who had mild COVID-19 (a few samples of this study predate the infection). Cell type and time point are not known.

There are a few counts of this clonotype. The chain carries TRBV9 and TRBJ2-3; the D gene is possibly TRBD2 (5 bases). Trimming took 4 bases from V and 0 from J, leaving 18 bases between them. CDR3 length: 17 amino acids. Germline CDR1 is SGDLS and CDR2 is YYNGEE. CDR3 nucleotide sequence: TGTGCCAGCAGCCCACAATACGGACTCCCGAGCACAGATACGCAGTATTTT. It yields the protein CASSPQYGLPSTDTQYF.

The chain is built from TRBV12-3 or TRBV12-4 and TRBJ1-1, with 7 bases aligning to TRBD1. Trimming removed 4 bases from V and 1 base from J; junction bases left unmatched: 9. This CDR3 has 16 residues. In DNA, the CDR3 is TGTGCCAGCAGTTCTCGGGACAGACATACGAACACTGAAGCTTTCTTT. Its translation is CASSSRDRHTNTEAFF.

The table lists this clonotype with a few counts. This sequence joins TRBV11-2 and TRBJ1-2; D uncertain. V lost 2 bases and J lost 1, with 5 bases in between. The CDR3 extends over 13 amino acids. From germline, CDR1 is SGHAT and CDR2 FQNNGV. Here the CDR3 DNA reads TGTGCCAGCAGCTTACAGGATAACTATGGCTACACCTTC. Its protein is CASSLQDNYGYTF.

The rearrangement links TRBV3-1 to TRBJ2-7, with TRBD1 as a possible D gene (7 bases). CDR1 is LGHDT and CDR2 is YNNKEL in the germline V gene (reference sequence). V lost 3 bases and J 7 bases, leaving 22 bases between the germline ends. The CDR3 loop spans 16 amino acids. Here the CDR3 reads CASSQRVGGGPSEQYF. The CDR3 DNA is TGTGCCAGCAGCCAGCGAGTCGGAGGGGGCCCGTCTGAGCAGTACTTC.

At least ten counts were recorded for this clonotype. This chain links TRBV18 with TRBJ2-5; no clear D. The V end was cut by 8 bases, the J end by 4 bases, with 14 bases between. From germline, CDR1 is KGHSH and CDR2 LQKENI. The CDR3 covers 13 residues. CDR3 DNA sequence: TGTGCCAGCAGTCCTCCCGGGCGAGAGACCCAGTACTTC. Residues: CASSPPGRETQYF.

This clonotype was picked up many times. The chain carries TRBV7-9 and TRBJ1-2; D not resolved. The CDR3 covers 11 residues. Germline lookup yields CDR1 SEHNR and CDR2 FQNEAQ (reference sequence). V gave up 5 bases and J gave up 1 base, with 2 bases separating them. The CDR3 protein is CASSNNYGYTF. The CDR3 bases are TGTGCCAGCAGCAATAACTATGGCTACACCTTC.

This clonotype was seen a handful of times. This sequence joins TRBV5-1 and TRBJ1-5; a possible D gene is TRBD1 (5 bases). Trimming took off 0 bases at V and 7 bases at J, with 11 bases between the two ends. The CDR3 contains 14 residues. Germline CDR1 SGHRS, CDR2 YFSETQ. The CDR3 DNA sequence: TGCGCCAGCAGCTTGGCGGTGGGGGGGCAGCCCCAGCATTTT. It encodes CASSLAVGGQPQHF.

The chain couples TRBV5-1 to TRBJ2-3; D gene unclear. The CDR3 runs 13 residues. The V end was cut by 2 bases, the J end by 5 bases, with 9 bases between. Per germline, CDR1 SGHRS and CDR2 YFSETQ. The CDR3 coding sequence is TGCGCCAGCAGCTTTCAAAGTGGAGATACGCAGTATTTT. Translating it yields CASSFQSGDTQYF.